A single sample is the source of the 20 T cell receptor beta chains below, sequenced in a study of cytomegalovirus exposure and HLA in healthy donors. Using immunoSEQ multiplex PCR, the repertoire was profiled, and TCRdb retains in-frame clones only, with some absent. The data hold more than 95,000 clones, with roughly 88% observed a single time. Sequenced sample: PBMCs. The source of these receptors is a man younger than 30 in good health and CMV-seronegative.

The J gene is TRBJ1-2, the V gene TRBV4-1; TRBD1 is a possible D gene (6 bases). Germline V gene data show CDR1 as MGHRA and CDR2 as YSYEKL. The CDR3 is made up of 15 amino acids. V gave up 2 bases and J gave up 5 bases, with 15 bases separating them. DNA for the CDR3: TGCGCCAGCAGCCAAAGAGGGGGGGGTCTATATGGCTACACCTTC. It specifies CASSQRGGGLYGYTF.

The CDR3 spells CASSYSRWLGSSPLHF. CDR3 nucleotide sequence: TGTGCCAGCAGTTACTCGCGGTGGTTAGGGAGTTCACCCCTCCACTTT. The chain has TRBV6-5 and TRBJ1-6; D not resolved. Germline CDR1 is MNHEY and CDR2 is SVGAGI. CDR3 length: 16 amino acids. The ends were cut back, 0 bases at V and 9 bases at J, with 15 bases in the middle.

The CDR3 sequence: CASSPTNGRGDEQFF. The CDR3 bases are TGTGCCAGCAGCCCGACCAACGGGAGGGGAGATGAGCAGTTCTTC. The chain joins TRBV5-4 to TRBJ2-1; 8 bases fit TRBD2. Trimming cost V 4 bases and J 8 bases; bases outside gene matches: 11. Germline loops: CDR1 SGHNT, CDR2 YYREEE (reference sequence). The CDR3 runs to 15 residues.

CDR3 in amino acids: CASSYSSETTTYEQYF. The CDR3 coding sequence is TGTGCCAGCAGTTACTCGTCGGAAACTACAACCTACGAGCAGTACTTC. The gene calls are TRBV6-5 and TRBJ2-7, with D hard to call. The V gene's germline CDR1 is MNHEY and CDR2 SVGAGI. The CDR3 is made up of 16 amino acids. The germline V and J ends were trimmed by 0 bases and 2 bases, with 14 bases remaining between them.

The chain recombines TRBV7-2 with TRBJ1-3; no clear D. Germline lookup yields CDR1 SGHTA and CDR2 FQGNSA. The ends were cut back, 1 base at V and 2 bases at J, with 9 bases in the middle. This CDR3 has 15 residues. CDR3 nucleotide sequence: TGTGCCAGCAGCTTAGAGTCGGCGGCTGGAAACACCATATATTTT. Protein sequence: CASSLESAAGNTIYF.

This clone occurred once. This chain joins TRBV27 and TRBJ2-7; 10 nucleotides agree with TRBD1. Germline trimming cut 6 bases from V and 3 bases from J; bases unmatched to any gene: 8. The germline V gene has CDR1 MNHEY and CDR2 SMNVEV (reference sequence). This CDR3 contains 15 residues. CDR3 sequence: CASSQGQGMYYEQYF. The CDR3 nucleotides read TGTGCCAGCAGCCAGGGACAGGGGATGTACTACGAGCAGTACTTC.

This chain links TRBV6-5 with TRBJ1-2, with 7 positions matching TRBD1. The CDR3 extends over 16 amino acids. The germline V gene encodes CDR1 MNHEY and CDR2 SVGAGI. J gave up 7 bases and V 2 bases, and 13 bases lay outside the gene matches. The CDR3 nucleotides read TGTGCCAGCAGTTACGCTGGAGCAGGGGGTGTAAGTGGCTACACCTTC. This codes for CASSYAGAGGVSGYTF.

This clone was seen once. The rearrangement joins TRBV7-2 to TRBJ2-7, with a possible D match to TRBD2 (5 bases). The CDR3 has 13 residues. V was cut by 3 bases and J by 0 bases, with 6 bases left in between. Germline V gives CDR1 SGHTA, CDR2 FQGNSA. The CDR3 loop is CASSFGDSYEQYF. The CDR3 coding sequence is TGTGCCAGCAGCTTCGGGGACTCCTACGAGCAGTACTTC. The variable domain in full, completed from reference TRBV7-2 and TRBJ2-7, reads GAGVSQSPSNKVTEKGKDVELRCDPISGHTALYWYRQSLGQGLEFLIYFQGNSAPDKSGLPSDRFSAERTGGSVSTLTIQRTQQEDSAVYLCASSFGDSYEQYFGPGTRLTVT.

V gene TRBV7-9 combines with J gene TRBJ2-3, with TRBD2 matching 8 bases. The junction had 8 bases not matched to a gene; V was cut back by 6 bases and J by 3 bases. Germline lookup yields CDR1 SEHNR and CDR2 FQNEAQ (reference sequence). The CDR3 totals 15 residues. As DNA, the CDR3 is TGTGCCAGCAGACGAGGCGGGGGGCTGACAGATACGCAGTATTTT. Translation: CASRRGGGLTDTQYF.

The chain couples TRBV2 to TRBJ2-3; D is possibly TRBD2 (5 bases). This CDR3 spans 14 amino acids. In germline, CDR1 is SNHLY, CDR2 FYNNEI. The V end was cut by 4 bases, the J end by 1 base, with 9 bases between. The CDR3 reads CASSGEGRTDTQYF. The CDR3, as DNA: TGTGCCAGCAGTGGTGAGGGCCGCACAGATACGCAGTATTTT.

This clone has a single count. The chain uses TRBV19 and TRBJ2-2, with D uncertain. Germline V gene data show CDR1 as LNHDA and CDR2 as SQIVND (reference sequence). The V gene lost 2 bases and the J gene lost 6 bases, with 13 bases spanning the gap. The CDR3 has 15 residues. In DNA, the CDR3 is TGTGCCAGTAGTATATTAAGTGTCACTCCCGGGGAGCTGTTTTTT. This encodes CASSILSVTPGELFF.

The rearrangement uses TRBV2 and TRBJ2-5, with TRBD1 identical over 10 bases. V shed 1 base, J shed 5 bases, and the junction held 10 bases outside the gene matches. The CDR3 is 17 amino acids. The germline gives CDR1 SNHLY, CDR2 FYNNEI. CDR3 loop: CASSEGPGTGAGETQYF. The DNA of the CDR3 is TGTGCCAGCAGTGAAGGGCCCGGGACAGGGGCTGGTGAGACCCAGTACTTC.

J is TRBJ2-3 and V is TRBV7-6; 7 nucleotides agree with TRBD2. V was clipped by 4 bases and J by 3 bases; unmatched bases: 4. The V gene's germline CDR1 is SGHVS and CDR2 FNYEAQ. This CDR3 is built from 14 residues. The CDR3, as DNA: TGTGCCAGCAGCTCTCCTAGCGGAACAGATACGCAGTATTTT. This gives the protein CASSSPSGTDTQYF.

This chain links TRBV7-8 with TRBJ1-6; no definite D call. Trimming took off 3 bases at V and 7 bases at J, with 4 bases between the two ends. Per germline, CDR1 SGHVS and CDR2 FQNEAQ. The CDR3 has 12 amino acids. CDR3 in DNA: TGTGCCAGCAGCTTTCAGAATTCACCCCTCCACTTT. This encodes CASSFQNSPLHF.

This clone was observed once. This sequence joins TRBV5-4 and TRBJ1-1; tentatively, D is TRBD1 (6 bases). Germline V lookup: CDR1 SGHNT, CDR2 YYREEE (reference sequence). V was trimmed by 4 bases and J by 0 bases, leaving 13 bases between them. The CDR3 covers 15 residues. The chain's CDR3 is CASSTRQVMNTEAFF. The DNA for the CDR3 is TGTGCCAGCAGCACCCGACAGGTCATGAACACTGAAGCTTTCTTT.

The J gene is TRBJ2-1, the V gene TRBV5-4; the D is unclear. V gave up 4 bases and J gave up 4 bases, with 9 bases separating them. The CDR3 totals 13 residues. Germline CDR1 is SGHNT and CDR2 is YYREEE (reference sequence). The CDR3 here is CASSGSLYNEQFF. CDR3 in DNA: TGTGCCAGCAGCGGTAGTCTTTACAATGAGCAGTTCTTC.

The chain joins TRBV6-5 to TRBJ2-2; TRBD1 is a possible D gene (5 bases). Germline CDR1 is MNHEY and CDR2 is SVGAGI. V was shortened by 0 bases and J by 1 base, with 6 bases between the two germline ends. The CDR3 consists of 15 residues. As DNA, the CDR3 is TGTGCCAGCAGTTACTCTACAGGGAACACCGGGGAGCTGTTTTTT. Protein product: CASSYSTGNTGELFF.

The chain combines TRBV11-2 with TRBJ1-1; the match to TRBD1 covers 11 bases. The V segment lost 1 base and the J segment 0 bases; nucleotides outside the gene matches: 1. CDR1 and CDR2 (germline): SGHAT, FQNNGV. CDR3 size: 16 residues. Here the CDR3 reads CASSLGTGGMNTEAFF. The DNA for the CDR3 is TGTGCCAGCAGCTTAGGGACAGGGGGCATGAACACTGAAGCTTTCTTT.

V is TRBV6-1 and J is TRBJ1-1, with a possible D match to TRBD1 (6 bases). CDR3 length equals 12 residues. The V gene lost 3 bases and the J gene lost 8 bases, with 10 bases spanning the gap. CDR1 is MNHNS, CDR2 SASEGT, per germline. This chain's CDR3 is CASSDRGREAFF. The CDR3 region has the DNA TGTGCCAGCAGTGACAGGGGCCGCGAAGCTTTCTTT.

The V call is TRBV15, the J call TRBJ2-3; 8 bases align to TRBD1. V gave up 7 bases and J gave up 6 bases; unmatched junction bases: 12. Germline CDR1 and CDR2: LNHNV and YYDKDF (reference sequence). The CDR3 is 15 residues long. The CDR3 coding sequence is TGTGCCACCAAGTCACTGGACAGGGTGGCGGATACGCAGTATTTT. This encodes CATKSLDRVADTQYF.